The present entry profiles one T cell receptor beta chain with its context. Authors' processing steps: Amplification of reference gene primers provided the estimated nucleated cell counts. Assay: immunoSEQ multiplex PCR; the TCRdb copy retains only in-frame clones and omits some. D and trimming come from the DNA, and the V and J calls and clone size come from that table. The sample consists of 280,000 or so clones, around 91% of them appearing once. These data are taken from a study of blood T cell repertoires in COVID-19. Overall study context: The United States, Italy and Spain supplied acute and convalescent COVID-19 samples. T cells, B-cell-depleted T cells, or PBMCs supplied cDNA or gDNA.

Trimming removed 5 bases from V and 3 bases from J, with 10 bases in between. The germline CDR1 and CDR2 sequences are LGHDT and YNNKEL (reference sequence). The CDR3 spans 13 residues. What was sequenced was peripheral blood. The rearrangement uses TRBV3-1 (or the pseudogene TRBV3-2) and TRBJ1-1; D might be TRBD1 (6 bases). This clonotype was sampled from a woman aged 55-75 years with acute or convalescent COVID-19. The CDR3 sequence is CASSWGQDTEAFF. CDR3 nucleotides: TGTGCCAGCAGCTGGGGGCAGGACACTGAAGCTTTCTTT.